This T cell receptor (beta chain) was observed in a study of CD8+ T cells in alopecia areata (dated by TCRdb to 2016 to 2019). Looking at the study overall: The treated patients, all with moderate-to-severe alopecia areata, were enrolled in an open-label pilot trial of oral tofacitinib given at 5 to 10 mg twice daily. TCRbeta CDR3 regions were amplified by immunoSEQ multiplex PCR with 35 Vbeta forward and 13 Jbeta reverse primers. Tofacitinib was given for 6 to 18 months, followed by 6 months of follow-up off drug to assess delayed response and recurrence. Disease severity in treated patients was measured with the SALT score, which quantifies the percentage of affected scalp surface area. In both human patients and the C3H/HeJ mouse model, the study applied high-throughput TCRbeta sequencing to look at T cell clonal expansion in alopecia areata. The RNA source kit depended on sample type: the PAXgene miRNA kit for fixed scalp, the miRNeasy kit for PBMCs, and the RNeasy kit for mouse skin. Clonality in the scalp was compared among normal scalp (n=4), patchy alopecia areata scalp (n=8), and alopecia totalis/universalis scalp (n=8). Human TCRbeta sequencing covered scalp tissue and sorted CD4+ and CD8+ peripheral blood T cells from patchy and totalis/universalis alopecia areata patients and healthy controls. Tofacitinib-treated patients had biopsies at baseline and at 4 and 24 weeks of treatment, with a later scalp biopsy in several patients.

What the work shows at the level of the full study, not this receptor alone: Resident alphabeta T cells in normal human skin are also sequenced, complicating scalp TCR repertoire analysis, unlike mouse skin dominated by gammadelta T cells. During tofacitinib treatment, many expanded lesional clones stuck around in both scalp and blood, and this persistence may partly explain why relapse happens after treatment is stopped. The treated cohort was small, with a single nonresponder, so links between baseline CD8+ expansion and response need larger studies. Compared with mice, TCR sequences shared between patients were less clear, possibly partly because of HLA diversity across the patient population. With tofacitinib, both scalp clonality and the number of expanded CD8+ clones among the top 100 scalp clones went down significantly. Compared with normal scalp, lesional scalp, particularly in alopecia totalis/universalis, had higher clonality and more expanded CD8+ clones, which suggests antigenic drive.

On this clone: Its antigen is still unknown. Base-call qualities are not available, and no considerably larger clone is one nucleotide away.

The intended sense of this specimen's treatment or condition label: oral pan-JAK inhibitor, 5-10 mg twice daily. Peripheral blood and lesional scalp punch biopsies were obtained from patients with alopecia areata. After PBMCs were isolated by density centrifugation and stained for CD3, CD4 and CD8, a FACSAria was used to sort CD4+ and CD8+ T cells. The method was the immunoSEQ multiplex PCR assay. For TCR sequencing, RNA was extracted from every sample and reverse transcribed into cDNA to serve as template. First-strand cDNA was synthesized using SuperScript III with a 2:1 mix of oligo-dT and random hexamers. A synthetic immune receptor repertoire was used to assess amplification bias, and residual bias was removed computationally. In the authors' own workflow: Raw reads were preprocessed to remove errors, and CDR3 was defined by IMGT conventions from the conserved cysteine to phenylalanine. Clonality was computed by normalizing Shannon entropy by log2 of the number of productive unique TCRs and subtracting the result from 1. Scalp TCRbeta sequences were cross-referenced with sorted blood CD4 and CD8 repertoires so that the CD4 or CD8 identity of scalp clones could be inferred. Imported from immuneACCESS, the table was reduced by TCRdb to in-frame sequences with V and J called. These copies leave out some clones; in studies compared against another copy, an unresolved V gene accounts for under half, and the cause of the remainder is not known. D and trimming were read from the DNA, whereas the V and J calls and clone size are those reported in that table. The table for this sample lists hundreds of thousands of clones; 60% of them were counted only once. Clones ranked in the top ten supply 0.9% to 0.95% of the sample.

The sample in question was CD4+ T cells sorted from blood, obtained at week 52, from a patient treated with tofacitinib. This TCR was sampled from a human donor with alopecia areata.

CDR3 reads: CASTLRGGGGSGANVLTF. In nucleotide form, the sequence is TGTGCCAGCACCCTTAGAGGGGGCGGGGGCTCTGGGGCCAACGTCCTGACTTTC. Recombination connected TRBV2 to TRBJ2-6; the D gene is perhaps TRBD1 or TRBD2, each of them matching over 7 bases. The germline V gene supplies CDR1 SNHLY and CDR2 FYNNEI. Reading from cysteine to phenylalanine, the CDR3 counts 18 amino acids. Only CDR3 DNA remains: 54 bases, in frame from the first base. V drops 7 bases and J drops 0 bases, leaving 19 bases in between.